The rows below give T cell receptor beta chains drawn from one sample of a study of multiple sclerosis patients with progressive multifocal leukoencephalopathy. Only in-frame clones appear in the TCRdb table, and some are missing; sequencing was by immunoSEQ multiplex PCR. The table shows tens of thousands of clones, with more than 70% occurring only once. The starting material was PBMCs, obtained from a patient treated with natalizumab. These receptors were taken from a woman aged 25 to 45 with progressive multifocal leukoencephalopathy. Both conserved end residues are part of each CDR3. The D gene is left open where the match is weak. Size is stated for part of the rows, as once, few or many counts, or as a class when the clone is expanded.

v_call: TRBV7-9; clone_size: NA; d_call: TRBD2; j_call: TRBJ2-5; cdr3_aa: CASSSATSAQETQYF; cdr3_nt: TGTGCCAGCAGCTCGGCTACTAGCGCCCAAGAGACCCAGTACTTC
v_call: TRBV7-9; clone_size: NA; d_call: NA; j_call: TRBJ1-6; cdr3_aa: CASSLDAPSPLHF; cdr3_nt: TGTGCCAGCAGCTTAGACGCACCTTCACCCCTCCACTTT
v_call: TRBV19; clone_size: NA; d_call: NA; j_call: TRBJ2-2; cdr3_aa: CASSAQGYTGELFF; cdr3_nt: TGTGCCAGTAGTGCCCAGGGTTACACCGGGGAGCTGTTTTTT
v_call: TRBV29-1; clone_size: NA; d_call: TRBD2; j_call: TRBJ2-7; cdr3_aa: CSVEGVGTSGSYEQYF; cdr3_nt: TGCAGCGTTGAGGGGGTAGGGACTAGCGGTTCCTACGAGCAGTACTTC
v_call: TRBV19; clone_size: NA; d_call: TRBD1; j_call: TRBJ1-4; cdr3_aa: CASSPDTGQEEKLFF; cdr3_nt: TGTGCCAGTAGTCCAGACACCGGACAGGAAGAAAAACTGTTTTTT
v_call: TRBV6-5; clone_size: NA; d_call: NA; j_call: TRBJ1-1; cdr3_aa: CASSYSVLLMNTEAFF; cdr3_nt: TGTGCCAGCAGTTACTCAGTCCTTCTAATGAACACTGAAGCTTTCTTT
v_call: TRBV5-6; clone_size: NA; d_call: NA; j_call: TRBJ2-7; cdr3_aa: CASSLSGVSCEQYF; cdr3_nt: TGTGCCAGCAGCTTGTCGGGAGTCAGCTGCGAGCAGTACTTC
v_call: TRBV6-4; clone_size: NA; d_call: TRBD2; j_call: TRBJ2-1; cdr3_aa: CASSVAGGRNEQFF; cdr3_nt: TGTGCCAGCAGCGTAGCGGGGGGGCGTAATGAGCAGTTCTTC
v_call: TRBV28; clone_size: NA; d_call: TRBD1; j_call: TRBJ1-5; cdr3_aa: CASSFTRGPSNQPQHF; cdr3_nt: TGTGCCAGCAGTTTCACTAGGGGGCCGAGCAATCAGCCCCAGCATTTT
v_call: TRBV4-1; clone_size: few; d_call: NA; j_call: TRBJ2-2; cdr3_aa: CASSPGPAGVGTGELFF; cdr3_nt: TGCGCCAGCAGCCCGGGCCCCGCCGGGGTGGGGACCGGGGAGCTGTTTTTT
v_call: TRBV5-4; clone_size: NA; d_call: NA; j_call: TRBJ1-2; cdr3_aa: CASSLAGRGSEGYTF; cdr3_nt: TGTGCCAGCAGCTTGGCCGGCAGGGGTTCGGAGGGCTACACCTTC
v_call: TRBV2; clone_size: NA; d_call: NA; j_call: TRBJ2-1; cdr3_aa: CASGFKGSNEQFF; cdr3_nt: TGTGCCAGCGGTTTTAAAGGTAGCAATGAGCAGTTCTTC
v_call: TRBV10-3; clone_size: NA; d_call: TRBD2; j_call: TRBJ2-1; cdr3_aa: CAISSGRGSYNEQFF; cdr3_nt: TGTGCCATCAGTAGCGGGAGGGGCTCCTACAATGAGCAGTTCTTC
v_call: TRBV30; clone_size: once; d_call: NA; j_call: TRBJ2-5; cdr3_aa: CAWSADTWETQYF; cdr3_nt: TGTGCCTGGAGCGCTGATACATGGGAGACCCAGTACTTC
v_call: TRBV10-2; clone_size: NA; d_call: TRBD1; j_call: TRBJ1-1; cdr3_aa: CASSEWDGQVTEAFF; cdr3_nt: TGCGCCAGCAGTGAGTGGGACGGACAGGTCACTGAAGCTTTCTTT
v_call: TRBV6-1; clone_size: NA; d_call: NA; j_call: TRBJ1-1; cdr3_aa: CASSETGLRPEAFF; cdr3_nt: TGTGCCAGCAGCGAAACAGGGCTCCGGCCTGAAGCTTTCTTT
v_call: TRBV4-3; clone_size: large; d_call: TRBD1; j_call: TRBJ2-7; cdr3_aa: CASSQDRGQGGEQYF; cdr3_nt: TGCGCCAGCAGCCAAGATCGCGGACAGGGGGGCGAGCAGTACTTC
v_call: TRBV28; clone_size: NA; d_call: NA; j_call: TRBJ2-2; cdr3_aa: CASSLSENTGELFF; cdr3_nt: TGTGCCAGCAGTTTATCCGAGAACACCGGGGAGCTGTTTTTT
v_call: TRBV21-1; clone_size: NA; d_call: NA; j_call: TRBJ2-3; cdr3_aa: CAKRTDRGNTDTQYF; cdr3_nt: TGTGCCAAGCGGACCGACAGGGGGAACACAGATACGCAGTATTTT
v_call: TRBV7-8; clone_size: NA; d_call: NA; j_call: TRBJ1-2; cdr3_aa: CASSLGTLGGGSRRGYTF; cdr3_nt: TGTGCCAGCAGCTTAGGGACCCTTGGCGGGGGCAGCAGGAGAGGCTACACCTTC
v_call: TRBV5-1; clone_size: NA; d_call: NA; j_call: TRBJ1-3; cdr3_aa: CASSLGTASGNTIYF; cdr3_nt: TGCGCCAGCAGCCTTGGGACGGCCTCTGGAAACACCATATATTTT
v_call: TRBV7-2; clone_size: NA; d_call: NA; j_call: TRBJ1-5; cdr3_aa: CASSLGGANQPQHF; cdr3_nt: TGTGCCAGCAGCTTAGGCGGGGCCAATCAGCCCCAGCATTTT
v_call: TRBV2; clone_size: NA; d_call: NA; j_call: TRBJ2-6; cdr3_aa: CASSTGAGGANVLTF; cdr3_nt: TGTGCCAGCAGCACGGGGGCAGGTGGGGCCAACGTCCTGACTTTC
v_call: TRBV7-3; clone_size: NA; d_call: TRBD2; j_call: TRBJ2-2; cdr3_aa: CASSIKSGTSGGTSNRRELFF; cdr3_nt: TGTGCCAGCAGCATTAAGTCCGGGACTAGCGGGGGGACGAGCAATAGGCGGGAGCTGTTTTTT
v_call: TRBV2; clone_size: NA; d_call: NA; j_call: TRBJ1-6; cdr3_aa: CASSDEGNSPLHF; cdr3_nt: TGTGCCAGCAGTGACGAGGGGAATTCACCCCTCCACTTT
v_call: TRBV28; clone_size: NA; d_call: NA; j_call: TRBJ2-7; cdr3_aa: CASSASPGGYEQYF; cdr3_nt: TGTGCCAGCAGTGCCAGCCCCGGGGGCTACGAGCAGTACTTC
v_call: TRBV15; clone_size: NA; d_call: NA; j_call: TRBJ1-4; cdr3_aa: CATQRRDTNEKLFF; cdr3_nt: TGTGCCACCCAACGCAGGGACACTAATGAAAAACTGTTTTTT
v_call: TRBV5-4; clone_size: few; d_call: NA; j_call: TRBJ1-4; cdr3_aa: CASSAFERALATNEKLFF; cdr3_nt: TGTGCCAGCAGCGCCTTCGAGAGGGCCCTTGCAACTAATGAAAAACTGTTTTTT
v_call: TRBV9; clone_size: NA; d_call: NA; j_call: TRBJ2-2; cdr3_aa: CASSVGGNTGELFF; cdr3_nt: TGTGCCAGCAGCGTAGGAGGCAACACCGGGGAGCTGTTTTTT